This T cell receptor beta chain was obtained from a study of T cells in localized non-small cell lung cancer (dated by TCRdb to the early 2020s). Concerning the study at large: T cell repertoires of 200 to 250 early-stage NSCLC patients were analyzed, with tumors being compared against uninvolved tumor-adjacent lungs. The mean age of the NSCLC patients was just over 65 years, with approximately 130 men and around 100 women. The cohort was made up of 200 to 250 treatment-naive NSCLC patients whose localized lung tumors had been resected. Broader findings and caveats from the paper: Longer overall survival was associated with higher T cell density in blood, whereas shorter survival was associated with higher clonality in adjacent lung. Multi-region tumor sequencing was not performed, so intratumor heterogeneity could not be excluded. Because the study design was exploratory, TCR variables were selected using unadjusted p-values without false-discovery rate correction. A median of around 50 of the top 100 tumor clones were detected in paired uninvolved adjacent lung, and 28 of these tumor clones were also found among the top 100 clones of the paired uninvolved adjacent lung. The highest T cell clonality was observed in uninvolved tumor-adjacent lung, where clonality exceeded that of tumor, suggesting that antigenic responses were more focused in uninvolved tumor-adjacent lung.

Uninvolved adjacent lung was taken at least 2 cm from the tumor margin and confirmed free of atypia by two independent pathologists. At diagnosis, peripheral blood, uninvolved tumor-adjacent lung and tumor were collected and stored as a combination of fresh-frozen and FFPE material. The immunoSEQ Assay was used to sequence TCR beta CDR3 regions from DNA. The source study handled its data this way. To compute T cell density, TCR beta template counts were normalized to usable DNA, which was estimated by amplifying housekeeping genes. Richness was estimated using the preseqR package, with extrapolation to 400,000 templates for PBMC samples and to 120,000 templates for tissue samples. Clonality was taken to be one minus Pielou's evenness. Differential abundance testing on productive amino-acid clonotypes, with a minimum total count of 5 and an alpha of 0.1, was used to identify tissue-enriched TCRs. Repertoire overlap between compartments was quantified with the Jaccard Index and Morisita Overlap Index. TCR beta CDR3s were clustered by GLIPH together with public tetramer-defined viral CDR3s, and at least three viral sequences plus V-gene enrichment were required for viral motifs. What TCRdb holds here is the immuneACCESS table cut down to in-frame rearrangements. Part of the clones is not present; checked against another copy, under half of the missing clones reflect an unresolved V gene, and the others are unexplained. The V and J calls and clone size are taken from that table; D and trimming were inferred from the DNA. Across this sample there are under 1,500 clones, with less than 35% seen only once. Approximately 15% of the sample is held by the ten biggest clonotypes.

Measured from the cysteine to the phenylalanine, the CDR3 is 18 residues long. Kept here is only the CDR3 DNA, which spans 54 bases and is read in frame from base 1. The germline V and J ends show losses of 3 bases and 3 bases respectively, and no gene match explains 12 bases of the junction. CDR1 and CDR2 are read off the germline V gene as KGHSH and LQKENI. Turning to this clone: The antigen it binds to is not known. Within one base of it there is no much larger clone, and no base qualities were kept.

The receptor chain draws on TRBV18 and TRBJ1-1, and 11 junction bases match TRBD1. This receptor was obtained from an older female donor with stage I lung adenocarcinoma. Sequences were derived from normal lung tissue next to the tumor, sampled before any cancer treatment. The nucleotide sequence is TGTGCCAGCTCACCCCTTAACCCGCTGGACAGGGGGCACACTGAAGCTTTCTTT. It translates as CASSPLNPLDRGHTEAFF.